This entry is about one T cell receptor (beta chain). One end of the junction does not line up with germline, which may come from a read error. The sample is drawn from a study of radiotherapy plus CTLA-4 blockade in lung cancer. Libraries were prepared by immunoSEQ multiplex PCR; TCRdb keeps only in-frame clonotypes and omits some of them. Altogether fewer than 90,000 clones are present, around 86% being singletons, with the ten largest covering roughly 0.8%. The CDR3 totals 12 residues. Germline CDR1 and CDR2: SGHRS and YFSETQ. This material consisted of peripheral blood, taken from a patient treated with radiotherapy plus ipilimumab. This clonotype was obtained from a human donor with non-small cell lung cancer who had stable disease on radiotherapy plus ipilimumab. The chain joins TRBV5-1 to TRBJ2-1; D gene ambiguous. CDR3 sequence (DNA): TGCGCCAGCAGCTTGGACCTAGTAGGACGAATCTTC. Translation gives CASSLDLVGRIF.